A single sample gave rise to the 5 T cell receptor beta chains below, sequenced in a study of blood T cell repertoires in COVID-19. Measured with immunoSEQ multiplex PCR; TCRdb has only the in-frame clones, and not every one. The data show tens of thousands of clones, more than 80% seen once. The sequenced material came from peripheral blood. These receptors originate from a human donor in a cohort sampled during active COVID-19.

The CDR3 is CASNVQGYNSPLHF. For the CDR3, the DNA is TGTGCCAGCAACGTCCAGGGGTATAATTCACCCCTCCACTTT. The chain uses TRBV27 and TRBJ1-6, with D perhaps TRBD1 (6 bases). V was pared by 7 bases and J by 4 bases, with 11 bases between. This CDR3 spans 14 amino acids. Germline V gives CDR1 MNHEY, CDR2 SMNVEV (reference sequence).

This chain connects TRBV9 to TRBJ2-3, with a possible D match to TRBD1 (7 bases). Trimming shortened V by 3 bases and J by 0 bases, and 14 bases separated the two germline ends. The CDR3 is 16 amino acids. The germline V gene encodes CDR1 SGDLS and CDR2 YYNGEE. The CDR3 loop reads CASSGGGGGSTDTQYF. For the CDR3, the DNA is TGTGCCAGCAGCGGAGGAGGGGGCGGTAGCACAGATACGCAGTATTTT.

The chain uses TRBV7-2 and TRBJ2-7; D gene ambiguous. Germline lookup yields CDR1 SGHTA and CDR2 FQGNSA. V lost 5 bases, J lost 0 bases, and 11 bases lay in between. The CDR3 length is 14 residues. The CDR3 bases are TGTGCCAGCAGCCTACGAGTTAGCTCCTACGAGCAGTACTTC. It encodes CASSLRVSSYEQYF.

This clone occurred once. V gene TRBV5-1 combines with J gene TRBJ2-7; 8 nucleotides line up with TRBD1. The CDR3 has 13 amino acids. CDR1 and CDR2 (germline): SGHRS, YFSETQ. V was clipped by 0 bases and J by 6 bases; unmatched bases: 2. CDR3 bases: TGCGCCAGCAGCTTGGGGACAGGGCTCGAGCAGTACTTC. Translated, it gives CASSLGTGLEQYF.

The genes are TRBV5-4 and TRBJ2-1; TRBD1 is a possible D gene (6 bases). The CDR3 runs 15 residues. CDR1 and CDR2 from the germline V gene are SGHNT and YYREEE (reference sequence). V was shortened by 4 bases and J by 7 bases, with 18 bases between the two germline ends. The DNA of the CDR3 is TGTGCCAGCAGCCCTCAGGGGCGTTGGTTGAATGAGCAGTTCTTC. Its translation is CASSPQGRWLNEQFF.